Listed below are T cell receptor beta chains from one sample, sequenced in a study of T cells in localized non-small cell lung cancer. Profiled with immunoSEQ multiplex PCR; TCRdb holds only in-frame clones, not every one. The sample carries around 20,000 clones, roughly 90% recorded once. The source material was peripheral blood, sampled before any cancer treatment. These receptor sequences come from a man between 40 and 69 years old with stage I lung adenocarcinoma. Both conserved end residues are part of each CDR3.

13,TRBV7-6,TRBJ2-1,CASSLVYYNEQFF
15,TRBV2,TRBJ2-1,CASSTTEGFYNEQFF
15,TRBV5-4,TRBJ1-2,CASTLNRGSNYGYTF
20,TRBV10-3,TRBJ2-6,CAISASGSSGENSGANVLTF
13,TRBV7-8,TRBJ1-1,CATTLGGNTEAFF
15,TRBV11-2,TRBJ2-5,CASSALLTDQETQYF
12,TRBV4-1,TRBJ2-1,CASSQGSTEQFF
13,TRBV29-1,TRBJ1-5,CSAQTESNQPQHF
15,TRBV7-3,TRBJ2-1,CASSPGTSFYNEQFF
15,TRBV28,TRBJ2-7,CASSPPSGNSYEQYF
16,TRBV19,TRBJ1-5,CASSIQADLSNQPQHF
16,TRBV2,TRBJ2-7,CASGVAMRGTIYEQYF
15,TRBV5-1,TRBJ2-2,CASSLVGPDTGELFF
11,TRBV5-1,TRBJ1-4,CASSFGEKLFF
15,TRBV6-6,TRBJ2-3,CASSYPDRTLDTQYF
14,TRBV11-2,TRBJ2-3,CASSLVDGADTQYF
15,TRBV2,TRBJ2-3,CASSFRGGGTDTQYF
14,TRBV5-1,TRBJ1-1,CASSPDGPVLEAFF
18,TRBV2,TRBJ2-1,CASSPSGGGGSRYNEQFF
14,TRBV6-5,TRBJ1-1,CASSPGTFGAEAFF
15,TRBV7-2,TRBJ2-1,CASIPERTSSSEQFF
15,TRBV27,TRBJ2-1,CASRPERGNFNEQFF
10,TRBV6-5,TRBJ1-2,CASRGYGYTF
15,TRBV5-6,TRBJ2-6,CASRIGSSGANVLTF
15,TRBV18,TRBJ1-6,CASSSRPGMDSPLHF
15,TRBV7-7,TRBJ1-3,CASSLGTGLGNTIYF
17,TRBV7-9,TRBJ2-5,CASSLVMGGSYQETQYF
10,TRBV19,TRBJ2-3,CASSGDTQYF
14,TRBV2,TRBJ2-5,CASSGVAGVETQYF
16,TRBV5-1,TRBJ1-1,CASSLGTGLFSTEAFF
14,TRBV2,TRBJ2-1,CASSEWGLAEWQFF
15,TRBV5-1,TRBJ2-7,CASSLAQIPGREQYF
13,TRBV28,TRBJ2-3,CASSLVDGDTQYF
11,TRBV7-2,TRBJ2-4,CASSQKNIQYF
13,TRBV19,TRBJ1-5,CASSTQIGQPQHF
18,TRBV5-1,TRBJ1-3,CASSLGGLGTISGNTIYF
14,TRBV10-3,TRBJ1-1,CAIKGTGDRTEAFF
13,TRBV19,TRBJ2-5,CASSPPEEETQYF
18,TRBV7-8,TRBJ1-3,CASSLAQGGISSGNTIYF
14,TRBV7-2,TRBJ2-5,CASSLRRFQETQYF
18,TRBV4-2,TRBJ1-2,CASSQENGGPTSFWGYTF